A single sample gave rise to the 14 T cell receptor beta chains below, sequenced in a study of blood T cell repertoires in COVID-19. This table comes from immunoSEQ multiplex PCR, and its TCRdb copy is limited to in-frame clones, with some not included. The sample has some 120,000 clones, around 80% seen once. Sequencing was performed on peripheral blood. Receptor source: a woman aged 65 to 85 with acute or convalescent COVID-19.

The chain is built from TRBV9 and TRBJ1-3; TRBD1 matches at 9 bases. Germline assignment: CDR1 SGDLS and CDR2 YYNGEE. The CDR3 runs 15 residues. V was pared by 0 bases and J by 9 bases, with 7 bases of the junction left unmatched. CDR3 loop: CASSVEGQGRRTIYF. CDR3 in DNA: TGTGCCAGCAGCGTAGAGGGACAGGGAAGACGCACCATATATTTT.

CDR3 nucleotides: TGTGCCAGTAGTGGGCAGGGCTCCGGGGAGCTGTTTTTT. Amino acids: CASSGQGSGELFF. V usage is TRBV19 and J usage is TRBJ2-2; D perhaps matches TRBD1 (5 bases). Germline V gives CDR1 LNHDA, CDR2 SQIVND (reference sequence). This CDR3 comprises 13 residues. V shed 5 bases and J shed 6 bases, with 10 bases lying between them.

The chain links TRBV5-4 to TRBJ2-2; 12 nucleotides line up with TRBD2. Germline loops: CDR1 SGHNT, CDR2 YYREEE (reference sequence). There are 16 residues in the CDR3. After removal of 0 bases from V and 6 bases from J, the junction contained 3 bases not matched to a gene. CDR3 bases: TGTGCCAGCAGCTTGGAACTAGCGGGAGGTGCCGGGGAGCTGTTTTTT. It specifies CASSLELAGGAGELFF.

The chain couples TRBV30 to TRBJ2-5; maybe TRBD1 (6 bases). This CDR3 has 13 residues. V was trimmed by 4 bases and J by 3 bases, leaving 12 bases between them. CDR1 GTSNPN and CDR2 SVGIG come from the germline V gene (reference sequence). CDR3 coding DNA: TGTGCCTGGAACCCCGCAGGGGAAGAGACCCAGTACTTC. Protein sequence: CAWNPAGEETQYF.

This chain links TRBV29-1 with TRBJ2-7; TRBD2 aligns across 9 bases. The germline V gene encodes CDR1 SQVTM and CDR2 ANQGSEA. V dropped 4 bases and J dropped 1; count of bases not matched to a gene: 11. This CDR3 region has 16 residues. The CDR3 nucleotides are TGCAGCGTTGTTATGACTAGCGGACGGAAATCCTACGAGCAGTACTTC. It yields the protein CSVVMTSGRKSYEQYF.

The V and J genes are TRBV19 and TRBJ2-2, with 11 positions matching TRBD1. This CDR3 is 15 amino acids long. V trimming: 6 bases; J trimming: 6 bases; junction bases outside the gene matches: 6. Germline CDR1 LNHDA, CDR2 SQIVND (reference sequence). This CDR3 is CASSTGTGGAGELFF. The DNA of the CDR3 is TGTGCCAGTAGCACCGGGACAGGGGGGGCCGGGGAGCTGTTTTTT.

A single count supports this clone. The genes are TRBV19 and TRBJ2-1; D not certain. This CDR3 has 15 amino acids. Trimming took off 1 base at V and 8 bases at J, with 15 bases between the two ends. From germline, CDR1 is LNHDA and CDR2 SQIVND (reference sequence). The CDR3 loop is CASSIGERPRDEQFF. DNA for the CDR3: TGTGCCAGTAGTATAGGAGAGAGACCACGGGATGAGCAGTTCTTC.

The chain is built from TRBV7-9 and TRBJ2-1; 11 bases agree with TRBD2. The J segment lost 2 bases and the V segment lost 5 bases, leaving 2 bases of the junction unmatched. The CDR3 loop spans 15 amino acids. Germline lookup yields CDR1 SEHNR and CDR2 FQNEAQ (reference sequence). This CDR3 reads CASSILAGAYNEQFF. DNA of the CDR3: TGTGCCAGCAGCATACTAGCGGGGGCCTACAATGAGCAGTTCTTC.

This sequence joins TRBV7-3 and TRBJ2-7; TRBD1 agrees at 9 bases. Germline V gene lookup returns CDR1 SGHTA and CDR2 FQGTGA. This CDR3 has 14 residues. Trimming took 3 bases from V and 2 from J; bases not matched to a gene: 2. This CDR3 reads CASSFGQGPYEQYF. CDR3 DNA sequence: TGTGCCAGCAGCTTCGGACAGGGGCCCTACGAGCAGTACTTC.

V and J are TRBV6-5 and TRBJ1-6, with no clear D. From germline, CDR1 is MNHEY and CDR2 SVGAGI. The CDR3 extends over 13 amino acids. Trimming stripped 9 bases from V and 7 bases from J, with 13 bases between. The CDR3 is CASSPALNSPLHF. The CDR3 coding sequence is TGTGCCAGTAGCCCAGCTCTGAATTCACCCCTCCACTTT.

The rearrangement joins TRBV19 to TRBJ2-7; 7 bases fit TRBD2. Trimming took 4 bases from V and 9 from J; bases not matched to a gene: 9. The CDR3 sequence is 13 residues long. The germline V gene encodes CDR1 LNHDA and CDR2 SQIVND (reference sequence). As DNA, the CDR3 is TGTGCCAGTAGTACGGAGCGGGACTCCGTGCAGTACTTC. Translating it yields CASSTERDSVQYF.

The V gene is TRBV6-6, the J gene TRBJ2-1, with TRBD1 as a possible D gene (6 bases). The V and J ends lost 7 bases and 3 bases respectively, with 10 bases between them. Germline lookup yields CDR1 MNHNY and CDR2 SVGAGI (reference sequence). The CDR3 sequence is 13 residues long. The CDR3 is CASNRDNYNEQFF. CDR3 in DNA: TGTGCCAGCAACCGGGACAACTACAATGAGCAGTTCTTC.

The J gene is TRBJ1-2, the V gene TRBV9; 8 nucleotides line up with TRBD1. The V gene end was trimmed by 3 bases and the J gene end by 6 bases; junction bases not matched to a gene: 4. This CDR3 region has 13 residues. CDR1 and CDR2 (germline): SGDLS, YYNGEE. Written as DNA, the CDR3 is TGTGCCAGCAGCGGTGACAGGGGCCATGGCTACACCTTC. Amino acid sequence: CASSGDRGHGYTF.

The chain carries TRBV6-2 or TRBV6-3 and TRBJ2-1; 8 bases map to TRBD2. With 5 bases clipped from V and 16 bases from J, the junction kept 7 bases outside the gene matches. This CDR3 spans 11 amino acids. Germline-derived CDR1 and CDR2 are MNHEY and SVGEGT. The DNA for the CDR3 is TGTGCCAGCAGTGCCGGGACTAGTCCCTTCTTC. Translating it yields CASSAGTSPFF.